One T cell receptor beta chain is described in this entry. Its antigen is as yet unknown. Germline CDR1 is SNHLY and CDR2 is FYNNEI. V was shortened by 4 bases and J by 3 bases, with 10 bases between the two germline ends. CDR3 length: 14 amino acids. Every donor, a Caucasian adult, lived in Nashville, Tennessee. The data belong to a study of shared clonotypes between healthy human individuals. Broader study findings: In several donors, around 5% of naive CD4 clonotypes appeared in common.

Sequenced by immunoSEQ multiplex PCR; TCRdb stores in-frame clones only, minus some. The table includes approximately 2.5 million clones, around 90% detected once. This clonotype was sampled from a man younger than 35 in good health. The chain employs TRBV2 and TRBJ1-5; D is uncertain. The specimen sequenced was naive CD4+ T cells sorted from blood. Subset defined: CD45RA+ positively selected. In DNA, the CDR3 is TGTGCCAGCAGTGCGGTCAGTGTCAATCAGCCCCAGCATTTT. Translating it yields CASSAVSVNQPQHF. Based on the CDR3 plus reference TRBV2 and TRBJ1-5, the full variable domain is EPEVTQTPSHQVTQMGQEVILRCVPISNHLYFYWYRQILGQKVEFLVSFYNNEISEKSEIFDDQFSVERPDGSNFTLKIRSTKLEDSAMYFCASSAVSVNQPQHFGDGTRLSIL.